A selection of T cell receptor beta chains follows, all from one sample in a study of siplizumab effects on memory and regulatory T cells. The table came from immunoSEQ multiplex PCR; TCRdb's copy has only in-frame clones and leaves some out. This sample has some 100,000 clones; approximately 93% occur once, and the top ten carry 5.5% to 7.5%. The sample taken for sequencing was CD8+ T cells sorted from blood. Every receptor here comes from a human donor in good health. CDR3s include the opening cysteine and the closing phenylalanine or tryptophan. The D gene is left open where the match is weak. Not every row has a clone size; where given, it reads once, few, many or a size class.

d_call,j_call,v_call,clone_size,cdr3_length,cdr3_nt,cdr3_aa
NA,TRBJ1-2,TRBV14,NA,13,TGTGCCAGCAGCCAAGACAGTTACTATGGCTACACCTTC,CASSQDSYYGYTF
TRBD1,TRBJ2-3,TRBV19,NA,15,TGTGCCAGTAGTATTGAACAGGGGGCGGACAATACGCAGTATTTT,CASSIEQGADNTQYF
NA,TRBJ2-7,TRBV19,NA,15,TGTGCCAGTAGTATTGGCGGAGGTTGGACCTACGAGCAGTACTTC,CASSIGGGWTYEQYF
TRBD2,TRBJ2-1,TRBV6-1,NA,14,TGTGCCAGCTATAGCGGGGGCTCCTACAATGAGCAGTTCTTC,CASYSGGSYNEQFF
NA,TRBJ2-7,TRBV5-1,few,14,TGCGCCAGCAGCCAGGCAGGGGGGGACGACGAGCAGTACTTC,CASSQAGGDDEQYF
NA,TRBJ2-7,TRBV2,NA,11,TGTGCCAGCAGGAGCTCCTACGAGCAGTACTTC,CASRSSYEQYF
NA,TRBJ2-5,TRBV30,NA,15,TGTGCCTGGAGTGCTCTATTAGGGCGCGGGGAGACCCAGTACTTC,CAWSALLGRGETQYF
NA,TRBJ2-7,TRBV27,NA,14,TGTGCCAGCAGTTCCACCGGGCCCTTCTACGAGCAGTACTTC,CASSSTGPFYEQYF
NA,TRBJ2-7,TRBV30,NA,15,TGTGCCTGGAGCCGAGGGGGGGCAGCGAGGCCCGAGCAGTACTTC,CAWSRGGAARPEQYF
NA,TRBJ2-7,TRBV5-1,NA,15,TGCGCCAGCAGCCTCAACCGGGACACATCCTACGAGCAGTACTTC,CASSLNRDTSYEQYF
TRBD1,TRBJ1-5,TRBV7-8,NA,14,TGTGCCAGCAGCTTAGCAGGGGGCGGTCAGCCCCAGCATTTT,CASSLAGGGQPQHF
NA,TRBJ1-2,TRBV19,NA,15,TGTGCCACTCAGTCTACAGCACTAAACGGGTATGGCTACACCTTC,CATQSTALNGYGYTF
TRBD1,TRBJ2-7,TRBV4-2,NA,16,TGTGCCAGCAGCCAAGATTCAGGGGGCCGTTCCTACGAGCAGTACTTC,CASSQDSGGRSYEQYF
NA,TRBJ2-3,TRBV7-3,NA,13,TGTGCCAGCAGCTTAATAGCCCCAGATACGCAGTATTTT,CASSLIAPDTQYF
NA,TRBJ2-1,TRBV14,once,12,TGTGCCAGCAGCCAACGGGGCAATGAGCAGTTCTTC,CASSQRGNEQFF
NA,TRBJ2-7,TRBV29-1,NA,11,TGCAGCGTCGCCTCGACGAACGAGCAGTACTTC,CSVASTNEQYF
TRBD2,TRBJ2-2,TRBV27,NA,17,TGTGCCAGCAGTCTACTAGCGGGGGGGGCGAACACCGGGGAGCTGTTTTTT,CASSLLAGGANTGELFF
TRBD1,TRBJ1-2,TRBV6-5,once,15,TGTGCCAGCAGTTACTCGTTGACAGGGAACTATGGCTACACCTTC,CASSYSLTGNYGYTF
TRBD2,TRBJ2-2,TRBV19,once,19,TGTGCCAGTAGTATAGAGAAATTGGCTATAGCGGGAGAGGTCGGGGAGCTGTTTTTT,CASSIEKLAIAGEVGELFF
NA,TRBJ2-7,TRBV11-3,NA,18,TGTGCCAGCAGCTTCTACCTATCGACAGGACAACCTACCTACGAGCAGTACTTC,CASSFYLSTGQPTYEQYF
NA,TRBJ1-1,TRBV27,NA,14,TGTGCCAGCAGGGGTGGGGGCCCGAACACTGAAGCTTTCTTT,CASRGGGPNTEAFF
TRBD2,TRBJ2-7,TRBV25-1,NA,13,TGTGCCAGCAGTTTGTCTAGCGGGGCGGAGCAGTACTTC,CASSLSSGAEQYF
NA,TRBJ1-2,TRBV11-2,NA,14,TGTGCCAGCAGCTTAGACCCGACAGCAGTTGGCTACACCTTC,CASSLDPTAVGYTF
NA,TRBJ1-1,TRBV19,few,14,TGTGCCAGTAGTCCGGGTCAATCGGTGGAGGTGGCTTTCTTT,CASSPGQSVEVAFF
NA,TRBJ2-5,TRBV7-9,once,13,TGTGCCAGCAGCTTATCTGGTAGGGACCAGCAGTACTTC,CASSLSGRDQQYF
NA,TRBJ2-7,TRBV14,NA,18,TGTGCCAGCAGCCATCCCTTCCCCCTCGACGGGAGCTCCTACGAGCAGTACTTC,CASSHPFPLDGSSYEQYF
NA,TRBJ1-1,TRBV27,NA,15,TGTGCCAGCAGTTTAAGTAGGAATGGCCGATTAGAAGCTTTCTTT,CASSLSRNGRLEAFF
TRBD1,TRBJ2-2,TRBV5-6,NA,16,TGTGCCAGCAGCGGCCGGGACAGGGGGCCCACCGGGGAGCTGTTTTTT,CASSGRDRGPTGELFF
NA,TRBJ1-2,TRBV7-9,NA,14,TGTGCCAGCAGCCTCGTGGGAGGCAAGTATGGCTACACCTTC,CASSLVGGKYGYTF
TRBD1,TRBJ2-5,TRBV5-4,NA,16,TGTGCCAGCAGCTTGTCCGGGACAGAGTACCAAGAGACCCAGTACTTC,CASSLSGTEYQETQYF
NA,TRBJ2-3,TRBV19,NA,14,TGTGCCAGTAGCCGCAGCGGATACCGAGATACGCAGTATTTT,CASSRSGYRDTQYF
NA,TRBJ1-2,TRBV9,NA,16,TGTGCCAGCAGCGTTTTTGCCGGGCCCAAGGGTGAGGGCTACACCTTC,CASSVFAGPKGEGYTF
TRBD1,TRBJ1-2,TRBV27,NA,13,TGTGCCAGCAGTGACAGGGGCCCTTATGGCTACACCTTC,CASSDRGPYGYTF
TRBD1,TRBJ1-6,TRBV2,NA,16,TGTGCCAGCAGTGAAGGCCCGGACAGGGCGAATTCACCCCTCCACTTT,CASSEGPDRANSPLHF
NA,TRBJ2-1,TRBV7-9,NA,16,TGTGCCAGCACCCCGCGGGGTACAAGCTCCTACAATGAGCAGTTCTTC,CASTPRGTSSYNEQFF
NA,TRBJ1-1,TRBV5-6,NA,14,TGTGCCAGCAGCCCCGACAGGTGGAACACTGAAGCTTTCTTT,CASSPDRWNTEAFF
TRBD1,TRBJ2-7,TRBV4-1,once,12,TGCGCCAGCAGCCATAACAGGGGCGAGCAGTACTTC,CASSHNRGEQYF
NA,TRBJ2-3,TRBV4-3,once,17,TGCGCCAGCAGCCTCCAATTTCGGACAACCAGCACAGATACGCAGTATTTT,CASSLQFRTTSTDTQYF
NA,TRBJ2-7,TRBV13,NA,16,TGTGCCAGCAGCCTCAGCTTGGGTCAGGAATCCTACGAGCAGTACTTC,CASSLSLGQESYEQYF
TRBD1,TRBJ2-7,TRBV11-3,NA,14,TGTGCCAGCAGCTCCCCCGGGACAGGCTACGAGCAGTACTTC,CASSSPGTGYEQYF
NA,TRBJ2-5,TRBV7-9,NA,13,TGTGCCAGCAGCTTAGGAGGGGAAGAGACCCAGTACTTC,CASSLGGEETQYF
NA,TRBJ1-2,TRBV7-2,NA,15,TGTGCCAGCAGCTTAGAGGGGGGCGTGGGCTATGGCTACACCTTC,CASSLEGGVGYGYTF
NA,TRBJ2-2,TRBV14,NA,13,TGTGCCAGCAGCCCAAGGAACACCGGGGAGCTGTTTTTT,CASSPRNTGELFF
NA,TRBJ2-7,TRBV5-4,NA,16,TGTGCCAGCAGCCCGGGATCCAGGGGACTAAACTACGAGCAGTACTTC,CASSPGSRGLNYEQYF
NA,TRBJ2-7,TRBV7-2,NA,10,TGTGCCAGCGGATCCTACGAGCAGTACTTC,CASGSYEQYF
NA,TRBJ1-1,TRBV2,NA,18,TGTGCCAGCAGTGTAACCCGGGACTCCAACCTTCTGAACACTGAAGCTTTCTTT,CASSVTRDSNLLNTEAFF
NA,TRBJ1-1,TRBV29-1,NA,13,TGCAGCGTAGGGGCAGGGGCGCACACTGAAGCTTTCTTT,CSVGAGAHTEAFF
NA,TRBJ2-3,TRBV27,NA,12,TGTGCCAGCAGTAATAGCGGAGATACGCAGTATTTT,CASSNSGDTQYF
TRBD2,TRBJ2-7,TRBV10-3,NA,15,TGTGCCATCAGTGGTCTAGCGGGAGGGCCGCCCGAGCAGTACTTC,CAISGLAGGPPEQYF
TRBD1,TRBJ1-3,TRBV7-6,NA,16,TGTGCCAGCAGCCCGGGGACAGCGTCCTCTGGAAACACCATATATTTT,CASSPGTASSGNTIYF
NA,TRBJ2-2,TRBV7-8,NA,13,TGTGCCAGCAGCTTCAGAGGCACCGGGGAGCTGTTTTTT,CASSFRGTGELFF
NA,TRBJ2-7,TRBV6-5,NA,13,TGTGCCAGCAGTTCCTCCTTTGGACAGGAGCAGTACTTC,CASSSSFGQEQYF
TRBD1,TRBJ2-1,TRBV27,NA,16,TGTGCCAGCAGGCTTTATTGGGGACAGGGGGGCAATGAGCAGTTCTTC,CASRLYWGQGGNEQFF
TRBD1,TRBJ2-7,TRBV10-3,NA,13,TGTGCCATCAGTGTACAGGGGGAGGACGAGCAGTACTTC,CAISVQGEDEQYF
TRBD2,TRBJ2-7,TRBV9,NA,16,TGTGCCAGCAGCGTAGGTAGCGGGGGAAGCTCCTACGAGCAGTACTTC,CASSVGSGGSSYEQYF